The following is a TCR beta chain sequence with its context. Antigen specificity is unknown. The CDR3 loop spans 16 amino acids. V lost 3 bases and J lost 4; bases outside the gene matches: 9. Germline values: CDR1 LGHNA, CDR2 YNFKEQ. It was 5'RACE with constant-segment primers that produced the TCR alpha and TCR beta cDNA libraries, which carried sample barcodes and UMIs. Via MiXCR, TCRdb re-called the 5' RACE reads, giving one row per CDR3 protein. The sample lists 390,000 or so distinct CDR3 sequences, roughly 15% seen once, with around a fifth in the top ten. The sample is drawn from a study of T-cell memory formation after mild COVID-19. Study information: Clusters were largely donor specific. Study results and caveats: Clones that shrank (day 15 to 85) were balanced CD4/CD8, whereas later expanders leaned CD4+.

This clonotype was sampled from a man younger than 35 who had mild COVID-19 (a few samples of this study predate the infection). Cell type and time point are not known. The sample comprised PBMCs or a T cell subset sorted from them (not recorded which). V usage is TRBV4-2 and J usage is TRBJ2-5; 9 bases fit TRBD1. Here the CDR3 DNA reads TGTGCCAGCAGCCAGGGGAAACAGGGGGCGGGAGAGACCCAGTACTTC. The encoded protein is CASSQGKQGAGETQYF.